The next 9 T cell receptor beta chains were all read from a single sample in a study of blood T cell repertoires in COVID-19 (dated by TCRdb to 2019 to 2021). Libraries were made using the immunoSEQ multiplex PCR assay. Imported from immuneACCESS, the table was reduced by TCRdb to in-frame sequences with V and J called. These copies leave out some clones; in studies compared against another copy, an unresolved V gene accounts for under half, and the cause of the remainder is not known. The sample table holds about 210,000 clones, of which 83% were seen once. The ten largest account for around 8.7% of the sample. The sample taken for sequencing was peripheral blood. Every receptor here comes from a woman between 50 and 59 years old with acute or convalescent COVID-19.

This clone was detected only a few times. The V and J genes are TRBV18 and TRBJ2-7, with D perhaps matching TRBD2 (5 bases). The germline V gene encodes CDR1 KGHSH and CDR2 LQKENI. This CDR3 region has 13 residues. V gave up 6 bases and J gave up 6 bases, with 15 bases separating them. CDR3 residues: CASSMTMQAEQYF. The CDR3, as DNA: TGTGCCAGCTCCATGACTATGCAAGCCGAGCAGTACTTC.

The V call is TRBV6-5, the J call TRBJ2-7; TRBD1 matches at 7 bases. The CDR3 covers 15 residues. CDR1 and CDR2 from the germline V gene are MNHEY and SVGAGI. V gave up 5 bases and J gave up 2 bases; unmatched junction bases: 9. The CDR3: CASSPGTASTYEQYF. The CDR3, as DNA: TGTGCCAGCAGTCCCGGGACAGCCTCCACCTACGAGCAGTACTTC.

This clone showed up just once. The chain carries TRBV27 and TRBJ1-5; the D is unclear. Germline V CDR1 and CDR2: MNHEY, SMNVEV (reference sequence). The CDR3 has 14 residues. Trimming pared 11 bases from V and 7 bases from J, leaving 21 bases between. The DNA for the CDR3 is TGTGCCTCATCCTCGGGCCGGACGGGGCAGCCCCAGCATTTT. This codes for CASSSGRTGQPQHF.

The chain couples TRBV2 to TRBJ2-5, with D tentatively TRBD1 (6 bases). This CDR3 is 14 amino acids long. Germline V gene sequence: CDR1 SNHLY, CDR2 FYNNEI. Trimming took off 4 bases at V and 2 bases at J, with 11 bases between the two ends. The CDR3 protein is CASSGTALQETQYF. CDR3 nucleotide sequence: TGTGCCAGCAGTGGGACAGCGCTTCAAGAGACCCAGTACTTC.

The rearrangement joins TRBV5-4 to TRBJ2-1; perhaps TRBD2 as D (7 bases). Trimming stripped 7 bases from V and 5 bases from J, with 13 bases between. Germline V gene sequence: CDR1 SGHNT, CDR2 YYREEE (reference sequence). The CDR3 has 13 amino acids. In DNA, the CDR3 is TGTGCCAGCTTACAGCGGGACAACAATGAGCAGTTCTTC. This translates into CASLQRDNNEQFF.

The chain links TRBV9 to TRBJ2-7; 8 bases fit TRBD1. CDR3 length: 13 residues. Germline values: CDR1 SGDLS, CDR2 YYNGEE. V dropped 0 bases and J dropped 7; count of bases not matched to a gene: 3. In nucleotides, the CDR3 is TGTGCCAGCAGCGTAGGGACAGGGCAAGAGCAGTACTTC. Protein: CASSVGTGQEQYF.

The chain combines TRBV14 with TRBJ1-1; 9 nucleotides align to TRBD1. Trimming cost V 1 base and J 7 bases; bases outside gene matches: 10. Germline V gene data show CDR1 as SGHDN and CDR2 as FVKESK. CDR3 size: 16 residues. The CDR3, as DNA: TGTGCCAGCAGCCAAGGATTAGGGACAGGGCGCGGTGAAGCTTTCTTT. Translation: CASSQGLGTGRGEAFF.

This clone turned up a few times. This rearrangement joins TRBV5-6 to TRBJ1-1; 7 bases are a match to TRBD1. The CDR3 sequence is 14 residues long. Germline CDR1 and CDR2: SGHDT and YYEEEE. Trimming took 2 bases from V and 1 from J; bases not matched to a gene: 2. CDR3 sequence: CASSLGTANTEAFF. The CDR3 nucleotides read TGTGCCAGCAGCTTAGGGACAGCGAACACTGAAGCTTTCTTT.

The gene calls are TRBV18 and TRBJ2-7; D may be TRBD1 (5 bases). This CDR3 has 14 amino acids. Germline values: CDR1 KGHSH, CDR2 LQKENI. V was trimmed by 2 bases and J by 3 bases, leaving 11 bases between them. Written as DNA, the CDR3 is TGTGCCAGCTCACCAACACCGGACAACTACGAGCAGTACTTC. Its protein product is CASSPTPDNYEQYF.